The 5 T cell receptor beta chains reported below all come from one sample, sequenced in a study of blood T cell dynamics during melanoma immunotherapy. This sample's time point: pre-treatment baseline. Sequencing used immunoSEQ multiplex PCR; TCRdb keeps in-frame clones, though not all of them. Of approximately 9,500 clones listed, about 87% are singletons. The material sequenced was blood, taken from a patient treated with checkpoint blockade. Every receptor here comes from a human donor with melanoma.

The CDR3 DNA reads TGTGCCAGCAGCAGGAGAACAGGGACCCTCTACGAGCAGTACGTC. It translates to CASSRRTGTLYEQYV. V is TRBV21-1 and J is TRBJ2-7; TRBD1, the table's D call, lacks a check against the DNA. TRBV21-1 has pseudogene status. The CDR3 consists of 15 residues.

The DNA of the CDR3 is TGTGCCAGCAGCTTGGGATTAGGTAGCGGGGGGGACCATGAGCAGTTCTTC. As protein: CASSLGLGSGGDHEQFF. The chain has TRBV5-6 and TRBJ2-1, with TRBD2 identical over 11 bases. The CDR3 covers 17 residues. V shed 0 bases, J shed 8 bases, and the junction held 10 bases outside the gene matches. Germline V gene lookup returns CDR1 SGHDT and CDR2 YYEEEE.

This chain connects TRBV4-2 to TRBJ2-1; D may be TRBD1 or TRBD2 (5 bases each). Per the germline V gene, CDR1 is LGHNA and CDR2 is YNFKEQ. The CDR3 spans 14 residues. V was clipped by 5 bases and J by 1 base, with 9 bases between them. CDR3 bases: TGTGCCAGCAGCAGGGGAGAATCCTACAATGAGCAGTTCTTC. Protein: CASSRGESYNEQFF.

The chain links TRBV5-1 to TRBJ1-4; 7 bases match TRBD1. The CDR3 is made up of 14 amino acids. V dropped 1 base and J dropped 4; count of bases not matched to a gene: 1. CDR1 and CDR2 from the germline V gene are SGHRS and YFSETQ. The CDR3 here is CASSLQGGNEKLFF. The CDR3 DNA reads as TGCGCCAGCAGCTTGCAGGGGGGTAATGAAAAACTGTTTTTT.

The chain has TRBV9 and TRBJ2-2, with a weak D call TRBD2 (5 bases). The CDR3 has 16 residues. CDR1 SGDLS and CDR2 YYNGEE come from the germline V gene. Trimming cost V 1 base and J 2 bases, with 12 bases left between them. The CDR3 is CASSVRADRNTGELFF. The CDR3 bases are TGTGCCAGCAGCGTAAGAGCGGACCGAAACACCGGGGAGCTGTTTTTT.